This is a list of T cell receptor beta chains from one sample in a study of blood T cell repertoires in COVID-19. TCRdb's copy holds only in-frame clones and misses some; the assay was immunoSEQ multiplex PCR. The sample records 240,000 or so clones, around 86% being singletons. Sequencing was carried out using PBMCs or T cells enriched from blood (not recorded which). The receptors derive from a woman between 45 and 60 years old who had recovered from COVID-19. Each CDR3 is given with its conserved first and last residue. The D gene is left open where the match is weak. Rows give clone size only sometimes, using once, few, many, or a class for an expanded clone.

>TRBJ2-2|TRBD2|NA|TRBV5-1
TGCGCCAGCAGCTTCGGGGGGGTGAGCACCGGGGAGCTGTTTTTT
CASSFGGVSTGELFF
>TRBJ1-5|NA|NA|TRBV5-1
TGCGCCAGCAGCTTGGAGGGAGGAGGCCAGCCCCAGCATTTT
CASSLEGGGQPQHF
>TRBJ1-1|TRBD1|NA|TRBV10-3
TGTGCCATCAGTGATTCACTCCGGGACAGGGTAGCTGAAGCTTTCTTT
CAISDSLRDRVAEAFF
>TRBJ1-2|NA|NA|TRBV27
TGTGCCAGCAGTTCGAGGGTCAGCCTTCACTATGGCTACACCTTC
CASSSRVSLHYGYTF
>TRBJ1-2|NA|few|TRBV6-6
TGTGCCAGCAGTTACGGGCAGTCTAACTATGGCTACACCTTC
CASSYGQSNYGYTF
>TRBJ1-1|NA|once|TRBV7-2
TGTGCCAGCAGCCCTAGTGCGTTTAACACTGAAGCTTTCTTT
CASSPSAFNTEAFF
>TRBJ2-3|TRBD2|NA|TRBV24-1
TGTGCCACCAGTGATTCGACTAGCGGGGGCGCCACAGATACGCAGTATTTT
CATSDSTSGGATDTQYF
>TRBJ1-1|NA|NA|TRBV28
TGTGCCAGCAGTTTGACAGACAACACTGAAGCTTTCTTT
CASSLTDNTEAFF
>TRBJ1-5|NA|NA|TRBV18
TGTGCCAGCTCCCCGCGGAGGGTTGATCAGCCCCAGCATTTT
CASSPRRVDQPQHF
>TRBJ1-1|TRBD1|NA|TRBV27
TGTGCCAGCAGTTTACGGGGGACAGTAACTGAAGCTTTCTTT
CASSLRGTVTEAFF
>TRBJ1-5|NA|few|TRBV15
TGTGCCACCAGCAGAGGTTCGGGGTACGGTCAGCCCCAGCATTTT
CATSRGSGYGQPQHF
>TRBJ2-1|NA|NA|TRBV21-1
TGTGCCAGCAGCAAAGGGTCGAGCGGGAGTGCGAATGAGCAGTTCTTC
CASSKGSSGSANEQFF
>TRBJ2-5|NA|NA|TRBV2
TGTGCCAGCGTATATATCGGGGGTCAAGAGACCCAGTACTTC
CASVYIGGQETQYF
>TRBJ2-1|NA|NA|TRBV27
TGTGCCAGCACGGTGGGGGCCCAGAGCTCCTACAATGAGCAGTTCTTC
CASTVGAQSSYNEQFF
>TRBJ2-7|TRBD1|NA|TRBV5-1
TGCGCCACTCACTCGGGACAGGGCCTTGACGAGCAGTACTTC
CATHSGQGLDEQYF
>TRBJ2-1|TRBD2|NA|TRBV25-1
TGTGCCAGCAGTCCACCCGGGACTAGCGGGAGAAGGGCCAATGAGCAGTTCTTC
CASSPPGTSGRRANEQFF